Following are 23 T cell receptor beta chains from one sample sequenced in a study of blood T cell repertoires in COVID-19 (dated by TCRdb to 2018 to 2021). Receptor amplification or capture employed the immunoSEQ multiplex PCR assay. TCRdb carries this immuneACCESS record with in-frame sequences only. Its versions omit some clonotypes, under half of them owing to an unresolved V gene in the studies checked, with the rest unexplained. In this sample the table shows approximately 52,000 clones, about 88% of which occur a single time. In total, the top ten clones hold 1% to 1.5% of the sample. Sequencing was performed on peripheral blood. The receptor source for this set is a man aged 55 to 69 with acute or convalescent COVID-19.

CDR3 DNA sequence: TGCAGTGCTAGATCGGGAAACACCATATATTTT. It yields the protein CSARSGNTIYF. This chain connects TRBV20-1 to TRBJ1-3, with unresolved D. The germline V and J ends were trimmed by 2 bases and 4 bases, with 3 bases remaining between them. The CDR3 has 11 amino acids. Germline V lookup: CDR1 DFQATT, CDR2 SNEGSKA (reference sequence).

This chain uses TRBV12-3 or TRBV12-4 with TRBJ1-5; D remains ambiguous. The CDR3 runs 13 residues. Trimming took off 6 bases at V and 6 bases at J, with 12 bases between the two ends. CDR3 coding DNA: TGTGCCAGCAGCCGAGAGCGGGGTCAGCCCCAGCATTTT. Amino acid sequence: CASSRERGQPQHF.

This clone was seen just once. V gene TRBV25-1 combines with J gene TRBJ2-3, with D perhaps matching TRBD1 (6 bases). Germline V lookup: CDR1 MGHDK, CDR2 SYGVNS. The CDR3 runs 12 residues. The ends were cut back, 8 bases at V and 7 bases at J, with 13 bases in the middle. CDR3 residues: CASERGSNTQYF. As DNA, the CDR3 is TGTGCCAGCGAGAGGGGGTCGAATACGCAGTATTTT.

The chain employs TRBV6-1 and TRBJ1-5; TRBD1 matches 8 bases. CDR1 MNHNS and CDR2 SASEGT come from the germline V gene. This CDR3 has 15 residues. V lost 1 base to trimming and J lost 2 bases; unmatched junction nucleotides: 1. The CDR3 coding sequence is TGTGCCAGCAGTGAAGGGACAGGGCGCAATCAGCCCCAGCATTTT. This encodes CASSEGTGRNQPQHF.

In its sample, this clone was seen a few times. The chain combines TRBV2 with TRBJ1-2; 7 bases fit TRBD1. CDR3 length: 15 residues. Losses at the gene ends were 5 bases for V and 6 bases for J; bases not matched to a gene: 12. Germline CDR1 and CDR2: SNHLY and FYNNEI. CDR3: CASSRDARGLDGYTF. Written as DNA, the CDR3 is TGTGCCAGCAGTAGAGATGCAAGGGGGCTGGATGGCTACACCTTC.

The chain has TRBV24-1 and TRBJ2-1; TRBD2 agrees at 10 bases. The CDR3 loop spans 17 amino acids. Germline lookup yields CDR1 KGHDR and CDR2 SFDVKD. The V gene end was trimmed by 4 bases and the J gene end by 6 bases; junction bases not matched to a gene: 11. The CDR3 spells CATSDGLAGASFNEQFF. For the CDR3, the DNA is TGTGCCACCAGTGACGGCCTAGCGGGAGCGTCGTTCAATGAGCAGTTCTTC.

This chain uses TRBV7-2 with TRBJ1-3; tentatively, D is TRBD1 (6 bases). Between the trimmed V and J ends, which lost 5 bases and 0 bases, there was a span of 11 bases. The CDR3 is made up of 15 amino acids. Germline lookup yields CDR1 SGHTA and CDR2 FQGNSA. CDR3 loop: CASSTQGSSGNTIYF. The CDR3 DNA sequence: TGTGCCAGCAGCACGCAGGGGAGCTCTGGAAACACCATATATTTT. Full variable domain (remainder filled in from reference TRBV7-2 and TRBJ1-3): GAGVSQSPSNKVTEKGKDVELRCDPISGHTALYWYRQSLGQGLEFLIYFQGNSAPDKSGLPSDRFSAERTGGSVSTLTIQRTQQEDSAVYLCASSTQGSSGNTIYFGEGSWLTVV.

The table lists this clone with a few counts. This chain links TRBV6-5 with TRBJ1-6; 9 bases map to TRBD1. V lost 6 bases and J lost 5; bases outside the gene matches: 5. CDR3 size: 15 residues. CDR1 and CDR2 from the germline V gene are MNHEY and SVGAGI. In DNA form, the CDR3 reads TGTGCCAGCAGGGGTGGACAGGGGAATAATTCACCCCTCCACTTT. Translation gives CASRGGQGNNSPLHF.

The V gene is TRBV20-1, the J gene TRBJ2-7; possible D gene TRBD2, 6 bases. This CDR3 has 15 residues. Germline lookup yields CDR1 DFQATT and CDR2 SNEGSKA (reference sequence). V was shortened by 3 bases and J by 0 bases, with 15 bases between the two germline ends. CDR3 loop: CSASGLALSSYEQYF. The CDR3 DNA reads as TGCAGTGCTAGTGGGCTAGCGCTTAGCTCCTACGAGCAGTACTTC.

CDR3 loop: CASSVGLQETQYF. The CDR3 DNA reads as TGTGCCAGCAGCGTTGGGCTCCAAGAGACCCAGTACTTC. The chain employs TRBV9 and TRBJ2-5; D unclear. Germline loops: CDR1 SGDLS, CDR2 YYNGEE. Trimming cost V 2 bases and J 1 base, with 6 bases left between them. The CDR3 runs to 13 residues.

The genes are TRBV5-5 and TRBJ2-1, with 11 positions matching TRBD2. Losses at the gene ends were 2 bases for V and 6 bases for J; bases not matched to a gene: 4. Germline CDR1 reads SGHKS; CDR2 reads YYEKEE (reference sequence). The CDR3 contains 15 residues. CDR3 nucleotides: TGTGCCAGCAGCTTACTAGCGGGAGCGTTCAATGAGCAGTTCTTC. Its translation is CASSLLAGAFNEQFF.

The chain joins TRBV6-2 or TRBV6-3 to TRBJ2-1, with TRBD2 matching 7 bases. This CDR3 contains 14 residues. V dropped 6 bases and J dropped 6; count of bases not matched to a gene: 8. The germline CDR1 and CDR2 sequences are MNHEY and SVGEGT. In DNA form, the CDR3 reads TGTGCCAGCAGCGGGGTATCGGGGGGCAATGAGCAGTTCTTC. It specifies CASSGVSGGNEQFF.

The rearrangement joins TRBV9 to TRBJ1-1, with D uncertain. Per the germline V gene, CDR1 is SGDLS and CDR2 is YYNGEE. The CDR3 has 13 residues. Trimming took off 0 bases at V and 6 bases at J, with 9 bases between the two ends. The chain's CDR3 is CASSVVSDSEAFF. For the CDR3, the DNA is TGTGCCAGCAGCGTAGTTAGCGACTCTGAAGCTTTCTTT.

The CDR3 spells CASSDGQAASYEQYF. Written as DNA, the CDR3 is TGTGCCAGCAGTGACGGACAGGCTGCCTCCTACGAGCAGTACTTC. This chain joins TRBV25-1 and TRBJ2-7; 7 nucleotides match TRBD1. The J segment lost 0 bases and the V segment lost 3 bases, leaving 5 bases of the junction unmatched. This CDR3 comprises 15 residues. Germline values: CDR1 MGHDK, CDR2 SYGVNS.

The gene calls are TRBV24-1 and TRBJ1-1; D is uncertain. Trimming removed 4 bases at V and 4 bases at J, with 18 bases between. The CDR3 covers 16 residues. The V gene's germline CDR1 is KGHDR and CDR2 SFDVKD. The chain's CDR3 is CATSDHPTVGGTEAFF. CDR3 coding DNA: TGTGCCACCAGTGACCACCCCACAGTGGGTGGCACTGAAGCTTTCTTT.

J is TRBJ2-5 and V is TRBV24-1; TRBD1 aligns across 7 bases. V gave up 3 bases and J gave up 1 base; unmatched junction bases: 1. The V gene's germline CDR1 is KGHDR and CDR2 SFDVKD. The CDR3 is 14 residues long. The CDR3 is CATSDGTVQETQYF. The CDR3 coding sequence is TGTGCCACCAGTGATGGGACAGTCCAAGAGACCCAGTACTTC.

This clone was counted a few times. Within the sample, other DNA sequences also encode this same CDR3. The chain has TRBV9 and TRBJ2-5, with a possible D match to TRBD2 (5 bases). This CDR3 has 13 residues. Deletions cut 2 bases from V and 4 bases from J, with 9 bases between. The germline V gene has CDR1 SGDLS and CDR2 YYNGEE. CDR3 sequence (DNA): TGTGCCAGCAGCGTTGAGGGTAGAGAGACCCAGTACTTC. Protein sequence: CASSVEGRETQYF.

The chain's CDR3 is CASSNTGNTEAFF. CDR3 DNA sequence: TGTGCCAGCAGTAATACGGGGAACACTGAAGCTTTCTTT. The chain carries TRBV12-3 or TRBV12-4 and TRBJ1-1; D is unresolved. The CDR3 has 13 amino acids. V lost 5 bases and J lost 1, with 8 bases in between.

The J gene is TRBJ2-1, the V gene TRBV5-1, with 8 bases lining up with TRBD1. The CDR3 is 15 amino acids. Losses at the gene ends were 2 bases for V and 10 bases for J; bases not matched to a gene: 11. Germline assignment: CDR1 SGHRS and CDR2 YFSETQ. The DNA for the CDR3 is TGCGCCAGCAGCTTATCGTATGGACAGGGACGGGAGCAGTTCTTC. It specifies CASSLSYGQGREQFF.

The chain combines TRBV11-2 with TRBJ2-5, with 12 positions matching TRBD2. The CDR3 covers 17 residues. Trimming cost V 0 bases and J 2 bases; bases outside gene matches: 4. CDR1 is SGHAT and CDR2 is FQNNGV in the germline V gene. CDR3 DNA sequence: TGTGCCAGCAGCTTAGATTTTGGGACTAGCGGGCAAGAGACCCAGTACTTC. Amino acid sequence: CASSLDFGTSGQETQYF. Full variable domain (missing parts from reference TRBV11-2 and TRBJ2-5): EAGVAQSPRYKIIEKRQSVAFWCNPISGHATLYWYQQILGQGPKLLIQFQNNGVVDDSQLPKDRFSAERLKGVDSTLKIQPAKLEDSAVYLCASSLDFGTSGQETQYFGPGTRLLVL.

The rearrangement joins TRBV4-1 to TRBJ2-1, with a possible D match to TRBD1 (6 bases). Per germline, CDR1 MGHRA and CDR2 YSYEKL. The CDR3 covers 16 residues. The V end was cut by 3 bases, the J end by 4 bases, with 16 bases between. CDR3 amino acids: CASSHGQLRGYNEQFF. In nucleotides, the CDR3 is TGCGCCAGCAGCCACGGACAGCTGCGTGGGTACAATGAGCAGTTCTTC.

The V and J genes are TRBV19 and TRBJ1-1; D is perhaps TRBD1 (6 bases). The germline V gene has CDR1 LNHDA and CDR2 SQIVND (reference sequence). The CDR3 spans 15 residues. V shed 3 bases and J shed 4 bases, with 15 bases lying between them. The CDR3 bases are TGTGCCAGTAGTATTCACAGGGACCTGAGCACTGAAGCTTTCTTT. Protein product: CASSIHRDLSTEAFF.

This chain joins TRBV5-6 and TRBJ1-2; D perhaps matches TRBD1 (5 bases). V was cut by 4 bases and J by 5 bases, with 12 bases left in between. CDR1 is SGHDT and CDR2 is YYEEEE in the germline V gene. The CDR3 totals 13 residues. The CDR3 loop is CASSPRQLYGYTF. DNA for the CDR3: TGTGCCAGCAGCCCCCGACAGCTTTATGGCTACACCTTC.